Each of the 15 T cell receptor beta chains below was sequenced from the same sample in a study of T cell repertoires in cytomegalovirus infection. MiXCR was run by TCRdb on the reads, yielding one entry per CDR3 protein. The sample lists approximately 170,000 distinct CDR3 sequences; over 13% were seen once. Material: PBMCs. Receptors originate from a human donor in good health (CMV status not recorded). Some clones in this sample may be carry-over from other donors' samples.

This clonotype was seen once. The chain uses TRBV20-1 and TRBJ2-1, with 7 nucleotides matching TRBD1. Germline V CDR1 and CDR2: DFQATT, SNEGSKA (reference sequence). The ends lost 4 bases at V and 8 bases at J; junction bases unmatched: 17. This CDR3 has 16 residues. CDR3 loop: CSATSGRGLRLDEQFF. DNA of the CDR3: TGCAGTGCTACCAGCGGAAGGGGGCTTCGGTTGGATGAGCAGTTCTTC.

This clonotype has at least ten counts. CDR3 coding DNA: TGTGCCAGCAGCGAAGGGGGCACCTATAATTCACCCCTCCACTTT. Encoded protein: CASSEGGTYNSPLHF. The chain recombines TRBV7-6 with TRBJ1-6, with 7 bases that match TRBD1. Trimming removed 5 bases from V and 2 bases from J; junction bases left unmatched: 3. This CDR3 is built from 15 residues. From germline, CDR1 is SGHVS and CDR2 FNYEAQ. Drawing the rest from reference TRBV7-6 and TRBJ1-6, the complete variable domain is GAGVSQSPRYKVTKRGQDVALRCDPISGHVSLYWYRQALGQGPEFLTYFNYEAQQDKSGLPNDRFSAERPEGSISTLTIQRTEQRDSAMYRCASSEGGTYNSPLHFGNGTRLTVT.

This clonotype was detected only a few times. V is TRBV13 and J is TRBJ2-1, with no clear D. CDR1 is PRHDT and CDR2 is FYEKMQ in the germline V gene (reference sequence). The CDR3 has 14 residues. V lost 2 bases, J lost 0 bases, and 5 bases lay in between. The CDR3 sequence: CASSLLASYNEQFF. The CDR3, as DNA: TGTGCCAGCAGCTTACTGGCCTCCTACAATGAGCAGTTCTTC.

This clonotype appeared many times. The chain combines TRBV6-5 with TRBJ1-1; 7 nucleotides agree with TRBD1. Germline V CDR1 and CDR2: MNHEY, SVGAGI. Trimming removed 2 bases from V and 1 base from J; junction bases left unmatched: 1. The CDR3 sequence is 14 residues long. The CDR3 region is CASSYGQANTEAFF. CDR3 nucleotide sequence: TGTGCCAGCAGTTACGGACAGGCGAACACTGAAGCTTTCTTT.

J is TRBJ1-5 and V is TRBV5-1, with D possibly TRBD1 on 5 matching bases. This CDR3 region has 13 residues. Germline lookup yields CDR1 SGHRS and CDR2 YFSETQ. The V end lost 0 bases, the J end lost 7 bases, and 8 bases lay between the germline ends. This chain's CDR3 is CASSLAGKQPQHF. CDR3 nucleotides: TGCGCCAGCAGCTTGGCAGGGAAGCAGCCCCAGCATTTT. Together with reference TRBV5-1 and TRBJ1-5, the CDR3 gives the full variable domain: KAGVTQTPRYLIKTRGQQVTLSCSPISGHRSVSWYQQTPGQGLQFLFEYFSETQRNKGNFPGRFSGRQFSNSRSEMNVSTLELGDSALYLCASSLAGKQPQHFGDGTRLSIL.

The gene calls are TRBV6-1 and TRBJ2-1; D perhaps matches TRBD1 (7 bases). V lost 6 bases and J lost 12, with 21 bases in between. Germline V gives CDR1 MNHNS, CDR2 SASEGT. CDR3 length: 14 amino acids. In DNA form, the CDR3 reads TGTGCCAGCAGCTCCTTCCTACCGGGGGACAGGCAGTTCTTC. Its protein is CASSSFLPGDRQFF.

This clonotype was observed at least ten times. The V and J genes are TRBV12-3 or TRBV12-4 and TRBJ1-1; TRBD1 matches at 9 bases. The CDR3 has 14 amino acids. With 6 bases clipped from V and 11 bases from J, the junction kept 13 bases outside the gene matches. The CDR3, as DNA: TGTGCCAGCAGCTCTTACACAGGGGGCGGAGGGGCTTTCTTT. It is translated as CASSSYTGGGGAFF.

The chain employs TRBV28 and TRBJ2-5; TRBD1 matches at 9 bases. The CDR3 runs 15 residues. The germline gives CDR1 MDHEN, CDR2 SYDVKM. Trimming cost V 6 bases and J 5 bases; bases outside gene matches: 10. The CDR3 nucleotides read TGTGCCAGCAGCCGAACGGACAGGGGAGGGGAGACCCAGTACTTC. Protein: CASSRTDRGGETQYF.

This clonotype was picked up many times. The V gene is TRBV6-5, the J gene TRBJ2-5, with TRBD2 as a possible D gene (6 bases). The CDR3 loop spans 15 amino acids. V lost 2 bases to trimming and J lost 5 bases, with 15 bases between them. Per germline, CDR1 MNHEY and CDR2 SVGAGI. The CDR3 loop is CASSYPGGRGETQYF. For the CDR3, the DNA is TGTGCCAGCAGTTACCCCGGGGGTCGTGGGGAGACCCAGTACTTC.

The chain carries TRBV7-2 and TRBJ1-3, with D uncertain. The V end was cut by 3 bases, the J end by 0 bases, with 6 bases between. Germline lookup yields CDR1 SGHTA and CDR2 FQGNSA. The CDR3 loop spans 14 amino acids. The CDR3: CASSFATSGNTIYF. CDR3 nucleotides: TGTGCCAGCAGCTTTGCCACCTCTGGAAACACCATATATTTT.

As DNA, the CDR3 is TGTGCCAGCAGCTTGACCGGGCACAATGAGCAGTTCTTC. This sequence encodes CASSLTGHNEQFF. This chain joins TRBV5-6 and TRBJ2-1; D gene unclear. Germline CDR1 reads SGHDT; CDR2 reads YYEEEE. Trimming stripped 1 base from V and 5 bases from J, with 7 bases between. The CDR3 totals 13 residues. Variable domain in full (rest from reference TRBV5-6 and TRBJ2-1): DAGVTQSPTHLIKTRGQQVTLRCSPKSGHDTVSWYQQALGQGPQFIFQYYEEEERQRGNFPDRFSGHQFPNYSSELNVNALLLGDSALYLCASSLTGHNEQFFGPGTRLTVL.

The CDR3 loop is CASSLRRSHEQYF. Here the CDR3 DNA reads TGTGCCAGCAGCTTACGAAGGAGCCACGAGCAGTACTTC. J is TRBJ2-7 and V is TRBV7-2; D remains unclear. The CDR3 is 13 amino acids. Trimming took 2 bases from V and 5 from J, leaving 10 bases between them. Germline loops: CDR1 SGHTA, CDR2 FQGNSA.

This clonotype occurred a few times. CDR3 in DNA: TGCAGCGTTGGCAGGGGCTTCTCCTACGAGCAGTACTTC. It encodes CSVGRGFSYEQYF. The V gene is TRBV29-1, the J gene TRBJ2-7; D may be TRBD1 (6 bases). The germline CDR1 and CDR2 sequences are SQVTM and ANQGSEA. Deletions cut 4 bases from V and 0 bases from J, with 10 bases between. CDR3 length: 13 residues.

This clonotype was observed a few times. This chain connects TRBV4-2 to TRBJ2-1, with 10 bases lining up with TRBD2. The CDR3 extends over 15 amino acids. Germline V CDR1 and CDR2: LGHNA, YNFKEQ. V lost 6 bases to trimming and J lost 6 bases; unmatched junction nucleotides: 8. CDR3 coding DNA: TGTGCCAGCAGTCGTACTAGCGGGAATGGCAATGAGCAGTTCTTC. Its protein product is CASSRTSGNGNEQFF.

This clonotype was found many times. This chain joins TRBV7-3 and TRBJ1-1, with D perhaps matching TRBD1 (6 bases). CDR1 SGHTA and CDR2 FQGTGA come from the germline V gene. Trimming removed 6 bases from V and 1 base from J, with 9 bases in between. The CDR3 length is 13 residues. The CDR3 spells CASRRQENTEAFF. Here the CDR3 DNA reads TGTGCCAGCAGACGACAGGAGAACACTGAAGCTTTCTTT.